This T cell receptor (beta chain) was identified during a study of shared clonotypes between healthy human individuals. Findings and limits, study-wide: Generally, naive subsets came out with larger estimated richness than memory subsets.

Sequencing used immunoSEQ multiplex PCR; TCRdb keeps in-frame clones, though not all of them. The sample lists millions of clones, about 92% occurring once. This clone has only one observation. Its antigen is not identified. The sample taken for sequencing was naive CD4+ T cells from PBMCs. Regarding subset: CD45RA+ positively selected. This sequence was found in a man younger than 35 in good health. Some clones in this sample may be carry-over from other donors' samples.

DNA of the CDR3: TGTGCCAGCAGTTCTTGGGCCTACTATGGCTACACCTTC. Translating gives CASSSWAYYGYTF. The chain carries TRBV28 and TRBJ1-2; no clear D. This CDR3 has 13 residues. The germline gives CDR1 MDHEN, CDR2 SYDVKM. Trimming took 4 bases from V and 3 from J, leaving 9 bases between them.